This TCR beta chain was captured in a study of blood T cell repertoires in COVID-19. About the research overall: COVID-19 samples from acute and convalescent phases originated in the United States, Italy and Spain.

As originally analysed: Estimated nucleated cell counts came from reference gene primer amplification. The repertoire was sequenced with immunoSEQ multiplex PCR; TCRdb's copy has only in-frame clones and lacks some. V, J and clone size were drawn from that table, and D and trimming were deduced from the DNA. Of some 260,000 clones in the sample, over 75% were seen once. The study drew participants aged 18 to 89 years from around 24 US areas. The CDR3 spans 18 residues. CDR1 and CDR2 (germline): SGHDN, FVKESK. V dropped 5 bases and J dropped 3 bases, with 24 bases sitting between them. The chain is built from TRBV14 and TRBJ2-3, with TRBD1 as a possible D gene (7 bases). The sequenced material came from PBMCs or T cells enriched from blood (not recorded which). The sequence derives from a man in his forties who had recovered from COVID-19. The chain's CDR3 is CASSSLRVAGGRTDTQYF. In DNA, the CDR3 is TGTGCCAGCAGCTCCCTAAGGGTGGCAGGGGGGAGAACAGATACGCAGTATTTT.